This T cell receptor (beta chain) was captured in a study of T cells after yellow fever vaccination. TCRdb called the 5' RACE reads again in MiXCR, with one record for every CDR3 protein. The table shows hundreds of thousands of distinct CDR3 sequences, with about 13% occurring only once. About this clonotype: A junction boundary mismatches the germline segment, possibly from a read error.

The CDR3 consists of 12 residues. Germline V gene sequence: CDR1 KGHSH, CDR2 LQKENI. This sequence originates from a man aged 25 to 45 who received the YFV17D yellow fever vaccine. This material consisted of PBMCs, taken on the day of the yellow fever booster vaccination. This chain uses TRBV18 with TRBJ2-5; no definite D call. CDR3 nucleotides: TGTGCCAGCTCACCAGGTCGGCAGCTGTCTCACTTC. Residues: CASSPGRQLSHF.